Detailed here is one T cell receptor beta chain. The sample originates from a study of blood T cell repertoires in COVID-19. Study background: Donors in the United States, Italy and Spain gave samples during acute or convalescent COVID-19. Sample material is recorded as cDNA or gDNA derived from T cells, B-cell-depleted T cells, or PBMCs.

Per the original data handling: How many nucleated cells were present was estimated from reference gene primer amplification. Only in-frame clones appear in the TCRdb table, and some are missing; sequencing was by immunoSEQ multiplex PCR. Clone size and the V and J calls come from that table; the DNA yielded D and trimming. The sample yields around 140,000 clones, approximately 80% seen once. Trimming shortened V by 6 bases and J by 2 bases, and 7 bases separated the two germline ends. From germline, CDR1 is MNHEY and CDR2 SVGAGI. The CDR3 has 12 amino acids. The chain couples TRBV6-5 to TRBJ1-2; maybe TRBD1 (5 bases). Sequencing was carried out using peripheral blood. The sequence was obtained from a woman aged 55-75 years with acute or convalescent COVID-19. The CDR3, as DNA: TGTGCCAGCAGGCAGGGAAACTATGGCTACACCTTC. It specifies CASRQGNYGYTF.